This T cell receptor beta chain is from a study of CD8 T cells in ankylosing spondylitis. Points from the study as a whole: Past studies reported some motif variants in reactive arthritis synovial fluid and blood. What appeared characteristic of ankylosing spondylitis blood was a TCR beta motif of eight highly homologous variants. Reportedly, matched ankylosing spondylitis synovial fluid was significantly enriched for disease-linked clones.

Trimming at V came to 5 bases and at J to 2 bases, leaving 7 bases not matched to a gene. The CDR3 extends over 16 amino acids. Germline V lookup: CDR1 DFQATT, CDR2 SNEGSKA (reference sequence). Libraries of TCR beta came from quantitative 5'-RACE with molecular barcodes. MiXCR was run by TCRdb on the 5' RACE reads, yielding one entry per CDR3 protein. Of hundreds of thousands of distinct CDR3 sequences listed, 20% are singletons. Of note for this clonotype: Its antigen remains unknown.

This chain connects TRBV20-1 to TRBJ2-2; the match to TRBD2 covers 11 bases. Sequenced material: blood, either unsorted or a sorted T cell fraction (not recorded which). The receptor's source is a male donor with ankylosing spondylitis or in good health (not recorded which). CDR3 DNA: TGCAGTGCTCCTAGCAGACTAGCGGGAAACACCGGGGAGCTGTTTTTT. Its translation: CSAPSRLAGNTGELFF.